The rows below give T cell receptor beta chains drawn from one sample of a study of chemoradiotherapy in HPV16-positive cancers. The data were produced by immunoSEQ multiplex PCR, yet TCRdb's version contains in-frame clones alone and is incomplete. The repertoire includes 29,000 or so clones, over 85% of them detected once, and roughly 18% sits in the top ten. The material was blood, obtained from a patient who underwent chemoradiotherapy. The receptors come from a human donor with HPV-associated anogenital cancer. Each CDR3 is given with its conserved first and last residue. The D gene is left open where the match is weak. Not every row has a clone size; where given, it reads once, few, many or a size class.

v_gene: TRBV19
abundance: -
d_gene: TRBD2
j_gene: TRBJ2-5
CDR3aa: CASSSPGLAGAPDQYF
CDR3nt: TGTGCCAGTAGTAGCCCCGGACTAGCGGGGGCCCCCGACCAGTACTTC

v_gene: TRBV4-1
abundance: -
d_gene: TRBD2
j_gene: TRBJ2-1
CDR3aa: CASSPPSGRVNEQFF
CDR3nt: TGCGCCAGCAGCCCCCCTAGCGGGCGGGTCAATGAGCAGTTCTTC

v_gene: TRBV1
abundance: -
d_gene: -
j_gene: TRBJ2-7
CDR3aa: CTSSQDQIIGTSGNPAHYEQYF
CDR3nt: TGCACCAGCAGCCAAGATCAGATTATCGGGACTAGCGGGAATCCGGCGCACTACGAGCAGTACTTC

v_gene: TRBV27
abundance: -
d_gene: -
j_gene: TRBJ1-5
CDR3aa: CASRRAGSNQPQHF
CDR3nt: TGTGCCAGCAGACGGGCGGGTAGCAATCAGCCCCAGCATTTT

v_gene: TRBV5-6
abundance: -
d_gene: TRBD2
j_gene: TRBJ2-5
CDR3aa: CASSLALAGGYQETQYF
CDR3nt: TGTGCCAGCAGCTTGGCCCTAGCGGGAGGATACCAAGAGACCCAGTACTTC

v_gene: TRBV9
abundance: few
d_gene: -
j_gene: TRBJ1-1
CDR3aa: CASSVEPNTEAFF
CDR3nt: TGTGCCAGCAGCGTAGAGCCGAACACTGAAGCTTTCTTT

v_gene: TRBV2
abundance: -
d_gene: TRBD1
j_gene: TRBJ2-2
CDR3aa: CASSQGALRTGELFF
CDR3nt: TGTGCCAGCAGTCAGGGGGCGTTAAGAACCGGGGAGCTGTTTTTT

v_gene: TRBV27
abundance: -
d_gene: -
j_gene: TRBJ2-7
CDR3aa: CASRDFLSSYEQYF
CDR3nt: TGTGCCAGCAGGGACTTCCTAAGCTCCTACGAGCAGTACTTC

v_gene: TRBV5-1
abundance: -
d_gene: -
j_gene: TRBJ2-6
CDR3aa: CASSLAPGANVLTF
CDR3nt: TGCGCCAGCAGCTTGGCCCCTGGGGCCAACGTCCTGACTTTC

v_gene: TRBV9
abundance: -
d_gene: -
j_gene: TRBJ2-1
CDR3aa: CASSVAGEPYNEQFF
CDR3nt: TGTGCCAGCAGCGTAGCAGGGGAACCCTACAATGAGCAGTTCTTC

v_gene: TRBV6-5
abundance: -
d_gene: -
j_gene: TRBJ2-1
CDR3aa: CASSYNALYNEQFF
CDR3nt: TGTGCCAGCAGTTATAACGCCCTCTACAATGAGCAGTTCTTC

v_gene: TRBV11-2
abundance: -
d_gene: -
j_gene: TRBJ1-2
CDR3aa: CASSLDPLRVGITF
CDR3nt: TGTGCCAGCAGCTTAGATCCGCTAAGGGTAGGAATCACCTTC

v_gene: TRBV4-3
abundance: -
d_gene: -
j_gene: TRBJ1-2
CDR3aa: CASSQAYREQYGYTF
CDR3nt: TGCGCCAGCAGCCAAGCCTACAGGGAGCAATATGGCTACACCTTC

v_gene: TRBV2
abundance: -
d_gene: TRBD1
j_gene: TRBJ1-1
CDR3aa: CASIQGVSVYTEAFF
CDR3nt: TGTGCCAGCATCCAGGGGGTTTCGGTGTACACTGAAGCTTTCTTT

v_gene: TRBV18
abundance: -
d_gene: -
j_gene: TRBJ2-5
CDR3aa: CASSPIIRETQYF
CDR3nt: TGTGCCAGCTCACCGATTATCCGGGAGACCCAGTACTTC

v_gene: TRBV7-9
abundance: -
d_gene: -
j_gene: TRBJ2-5
CDR3aa: CASSSLMGGQKETQYF
CDR3nt: TGTGCCAGCAGCTCCCTTATGGGGGGGCAGAAAGAGACCCAGTACTTC

v_gene: TRBV7-2
abundance: -
d_gene: -
j_gene: TRBJ2-5
CDR3aa: CASSDRTWYQETQYF
CDR3nt: TGTGCCAGCAGCGACCGGACGTGGTACCAAGAGACCCAGTACTTC

v_gene: TRBV5-1
abundance: -
d_gene: TRBD1
j_gene: TRBJ1-1
CDR3aa: CASGLGQGGTEAFF
CDR3nt: TGCGCCAGCGGGCTGGGACAGGGAGGTACTGAAGCTTTCTTT

v_gene: TRBV7-9
abundance: -
d_gene: -
j_gene: TRBJ2-7
CDR3aa: CASSWGHLYEQYF
CDR3nt: TGTGCCAGCAGCTGGGGACACCTCTACGAGCAGTACTTC

v_gene: TRBV19
abundance: -
d_gene: -
j_gene: TRBJ1-1
CDR3aa: CASSITPQGTTEAFF
CDR3nt: TGTGCCAGTAGTATAACACCCCAGGGAACCACTGAAGCTTTCTTT

v_gene: TRBV7-9
abundance: once
d_gene: TRBD1
j_gene: TRBJ1-2
CDR3aa: CASSPPGTGSGGYTF
CDR3nt: TGTGCCAGCAGCCCACCCGGGACAGGCTCCGGTGGCTACACCTTC

v_gene: TRBV5-1
abundance: -
d_gene: TRBD1
j_gene: TRBJ2-1
CDR3aa: CASSVTGSIYNEQFF
CDR3nt: TGCGCCAGCAGCGTGACAGGGAGTATCTACAATGAGCAGTTCTTC

v_gene: TRBV7-7
abundance: -
d_gene: TRBD2
j_gene: TRBJ2-3
CDR3aa: CASSLSGGADTQYF
CDR3nt: TGTGCCAGCAGCCTCAGCGGGGGGGCGGATACGCAGTATTTT

v_gene: TRBV7-2
abundance: once
d_gene: -
j_gene: TRBJ2-5
CDR3aa: CASSLGLASETQYF
CDR3nt: TGTGCCAGCAGCTTAGGTCTAGCGAGTGAGACCCAGTACTTC

v_gene: TRBV4-2
abundance: -
d_gene: TRBD1
j_gene: TRBJ1-5
CDR3aa: CASSHHPGQGGQPQHF
CDR3nt: TGTGCCAGCAGCCACCACCCGGGACAGGGAGGTCAGCCCCAGCATTTT

v_gene: TRBV5-8
abundance: -
d_gene: -
j_gene: TRBJ2-5
CDR3aa: CASSLMGIDIGETQYF
CDR3nt: TGTGCCAGCAGCTTGATGGGGATTGACATCGGGGAGACCCAGTACTTC

v_gene: TRBV5-5
abundance: -
d_gene: TRBD1
j_gene: TRBJ2-7
CDR3aa: CASSTGTATWEQYF
CDR3nt: TGTGCCAGCAGCACCGGGACAGCTACCTGGGAGCAGTACTTC

v_gene: TRBV4-3
abundance: -
d_gene: -
j_gene: TRBJ1-2
CDR3aa: CASSHNSRNLAF
CDR3nt: TGCGCCAGCAGCCATAACTCCAGGAACCTCGCCTTC

v_gene: TRBV6-1
abundance: -
d_gene: TRBD2
j_gene: TRBJ2-5
CDR3aa: CASRARAGGPETQYF
CDR3nt: TGTGCCAGCAGGGCCCGAGCGGGGGGGCCTGAGACCCAGTACTTC

v_gene: TRBV6-1
abundance: -
d_gene: -
j_gene: TRBJ1-1
CDR3aa: CASRASWGGNTEAFF
CDR3nt: TGTGCCAGCAGGGCCTCCTGGGGGGGGAACACTGAAGCTTTCTTT

v_gene: TRBV7-3
abundance: -
d_gene: TRBD1
j_gene: TRBJ2-7
CDR3aa: CASSSAGRQGAFEQYF
CDR3nt: TGTGCCAGCAGCTCTGCGGGGAGGCAGGGGGCGTTCGAGCAGTACTTC

v_gene: TRBV7-3
abundance: -
d_gene: -
j_gene: TRBJ1-5
CDR3aa: CASSLGPNQPQHF
CDR3nt: TGTGCCAGCAGCTTGGGGCCCAATCAGCCCCAGCATTTT

v_gene: TRBV2
abundance: -
d_gene: -
j_gene: TRBJ2-7
CDR3aa: CASSADSYEQYF
CDR3nt: TGTGCCAGCAGTGCGGACAGCTACGAGCAGTACTTC

v_gene: TRBV6-1
abundance: -
d_gene: -
j_gene: TRBJ1-5
CDR3aa: CASSEGRGQPQHF
CDR3nt: TGTGCCAGCAGTGAAGGTCGGGGTCAGCCCCAGCATTTT

v_gene: TRBV7-3
abundance: -
d_gene: -
j_gene: TRBJ2-5
CDR3aa: CASSLTGSGQETQYF
CDR3nt: TGTGCCAGCAGCTTAACGGGTTCGGGACAAGAGACCCAGTACTTC

v_gene: TRBV6-1
abundance: -
d_gene: -
j_gene: TRBJ1-3
CDR3aa: CASSATGSGRNTIYF
CDR3nt: TGTGCCAGCAGCGCAACAGGGAGTGGGAGAAACACCATATATTTT

v_gene: TRBV5-1
abundance: -
d_gene: -
j_gene: TRBJ2-7
CDR3aa: CASSWSGGVYEQYF
CDR3nt: TGCGCCAGCAGCTGGTCCGGGGGAGTGTACGAGCAGTACTTC

v_gene: TRBV5-1
abundance: -
d_gene: -
j_gene: TRBJ1-3
CDR3aa: CASSLEGLGNTIYF
CDR3nt: TGCGCCAGCAGCTTGGAGGGGTTGGGAAACACCATATATTTT

v_gene: TRBV19
abundance: -
d_gene: -
j_gene: TRBJ1-2
CDR3aa: CASSIPNFYRDGYTF
CDR3nt: TGTGCCAGTAGTATCCCCAACTTCTACAGGGATGGCTACACCTTC

v_gene: TRBV10-3
abundance: -
d_gene: -
j_gene: TRBJ2-3
CDR3aa: CAISERKEGRQGGVTDTQYF
CDR3nt: TGTGCCATCAGTGAGCGAAAGGAAGGGAGACAGGGAGGGGTGACAGATACGCAGTATTTT

v_gene: TRBV27
abundance: -
d_gene: -
j_gene: TRBJ1-1
CDR3aa: CASSLRVDTEAFF
CDR3nt: TGTGCCAGCAGTCTCAGGGTAGATACTGAAGCTTTCTTT

v_gene: TRBV28
abundance: -
d_gene: -
j_gene: TRBJ2-5
CDR3aa: CASSSMGRETQYF
CDR3nt: TGTGCCAGCAGTTCAATGGGTAGAGAGACCCAGTACTTC

v_gene: TRBV7-2
abundance: -
d_gene: -
j_gene: TRBJ1-5
CDR3aa: CASSLASGQPQHF
CDR3nt: TGTGCCAGCAGCTTAGCGTCGGGGCAGCCCCAGCATTTT

v_gene: TRBV5-1
abundance: -
d_gene: TRBD2
j_gene: TRBJ2-1
CDR3aa: CASSLASSGVGEQFF
CDR3nt: TGCGCCAGCAGCTTGGCATCTAGCGGGGTGGGTGAGCAGTTCTTC

v_gene: TRBV7-9
abundance: -
d_gene: TRBD1
j_gene: TRBJ1-5
CDR3aa: CASSPTGARNQPQHF
CDR3nt: TGTGCCAGCAGCCCGACAGGGGCGCGCAATCAGCCCCAGCATTTT

v_gene: TRBV19
abundance: -
d_gene: TRBD2
j_gene: TRBJ2-1
CDR3aa: CASSIASGTEQFF
CDR3nt: TGTGCCAGTAGTATAGCTAGCGGGACTGAGCAGTTCTTC

v_gene: TRBV14
abundance: -
d_gene: -
j_gene: TRBJ1-6
CDR3aa: CASSQDGNRLNSPLHF
CDR3nt: TGTGCCAGCAGCCAAGATGGGAACAGGCTTAATTCACCCCTCCACTTT

v_gene: TRBV11-3
abundance: once
d_gene: -
j_gene: TRBJ1-5
CDR3aa: CASSLVPGSYSNQPQHF
CDR3nt: TGTGCCAGCAGCTTAGTCCCAGGGAGCTATAGCAATCAGCCCCAGCATTTT

v_gene: TRBV6-4
abundance: -
d_gene: TRBD1
j_gene: TRBJ2-1
CDR3aa: CASSATGGYNEQFF
CDR3nt: TGTGCCAGCAGCGCTACAGGGGGCTACAATGAGCAGTTCTTC

v_gene: TRBV5-6
abundance: -
d_gene: -
j_gene: TRBJ2-1
CDR3aa: CASSLRALLYNEQFF
CDR3nt: TGTGCCAGCAGCTTGAGGGCTCTACTCTACAATGAGCAGTTCTTC